This T cell receptor (beta chain) emerged from a study of cytomegalovirus exposure and HLA in healthy donors. General observations from the study: Altogether, around 160 TCR beta chains were recorded as cytomegalovirus-associated. Later analysis associated a missense DCLRE1C variant with TCR beta V- and J-gene trimming. The authors assumed roughly uniform sequencing depth across donors for presence/absence analyses.

From germline, CDR1 is SGDLS and CDR2 YYNGEE. V shed 0 bases and J 7 bases; nucleotides not matched to a gene: 6. The CDR3 consists of 16 residues. The PCR contained 60 Vbeta and 13 Jbeta primers. Profiled with immunoSEQ multiplex PCR; TCRdb holds only in-frame clones, not every one. The repertoire consists of tens of thousands of clones, with 81% occurring once and the leading ten covering approximately 1.2%. Healthy bone marrow donors made up the donors. This clone was recorded only once. Its antigen is currently unknown. This receptor was taken from a girl aged 2 to 10 in good health and CMV-seropositive. Sequenced: PBMCs. The V gene is TRBV9, the J gene TRBJ2-2; 10 bases match TRBD2. CDR3 nucleotides: TGTGCCAGCAGCGTAGGTCTAGCGGGAGCAATCGGGGAGCTGTTTTTT. Its protein is CASSVGLAGAIGELFF.